The clone carrying this T cell receptor beta chain was found a few times. Its antigen is still unknown. This record belongs to a study of cytomegalovirus exposure and HLA in healthy donors. General study findings and limits: Earlier analysis found most TCR beta V segments productive about 87% or about 30% of the time. Per published accounts, TCR beta sequences correctly predicted the HLA-A and HLA-B alleles of most subjects.

A multiplex PCR was run with 60 Vbeta primers and 13 Jbeta primers. Authors' methods: An analysis performed later counted 60 million to 90 million unique TCR beta chains (roughly 11 million of them shared). The protocol was immunoSEQ multiplex PCR, while the TCRdb copy is restricted to in-frame clones and leaves out a portion. D and trimming were read from the DNA, whereas the V and J calls and clone size are those reported in that table. Here the sample spans under 200,000 clones, roughly 79% being singletons. V was clipped by 0 bases and J by 5 bases, with 14 bases between them. CDR1 and CDR2 (germline): SGDLS, YYNGEE. The length of the CDR3 is 16 residues.

J is TRBJ2-2 and V is TRBV9; D unclear. This receptor was taken from a man aged 25-40 years in good health and CMV-seronegative. Sample: PBMCs. The CDR3 is CASSVDVRPGTGELFF. As DNA, the CDR3 is TGTGCCAGCAGCGTAGACGTCCGACCCGGGACCGGGGAGCTGTTTTTT.